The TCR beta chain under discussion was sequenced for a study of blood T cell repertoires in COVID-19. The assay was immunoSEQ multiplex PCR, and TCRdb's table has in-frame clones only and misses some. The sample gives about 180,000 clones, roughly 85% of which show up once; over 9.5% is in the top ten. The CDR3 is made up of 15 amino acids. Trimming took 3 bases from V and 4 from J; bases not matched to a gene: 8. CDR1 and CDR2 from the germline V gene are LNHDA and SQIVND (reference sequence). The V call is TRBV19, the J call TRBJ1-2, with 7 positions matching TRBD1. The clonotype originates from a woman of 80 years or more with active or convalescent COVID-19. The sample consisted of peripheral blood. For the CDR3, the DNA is TGTGCCAGTAGTATGGGGGCAGGGGGAATCTATGGCTACACCTTC. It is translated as CASSMGAGGIYGYTF.